One sample yielded the 11 T cell receptor beta chains listed below, sequenced in a study of human T cells and chemical hapten exposure. In TCRdb, the RACE reads were re-called with MiXCR into one record per CDR3 protein. In the table there are about 84,000 distinct CDR3 sequences, under 14% of which are singletons. Sample time point: patch test 3, about 24 weeks after DPC sensitization. Sample treatment: therapeutic diphenylcyclopropenone sensitization with weekly scalp DPC. Sequences were derived from whole blood, sampled in connection with sensitization to the hapten diphenylcyclopropenone (DPC). These receptors were obtained from a woman between 45 and 65 years old with alopecia areata. Some clones in this sample may be carry-over from other donors' samples.

This clonotype was observed a few times. The chain combines TRBV7-6 with TRBJ2-1; the D is unclear. The CDR3 extends over 13 amino acids. Looked up from germline, CDR1 is SGHVS and CDR2 is FNYEAQ. The V end lost 2 bases, the J end lost 12 bases, and 14 bases lay between the germline ends. The CDR3 spells CASSLLGKDPQFF. In nucleotides, the CDR3 is TGTGCCAGCAGCTTATTGGGGAAGGACCCGCAGTTCTTC.

The gene calls are TRBV20-1 and TRBJ1-1; tentative D call: TRBD1 (5 bases). V was trimmed by 2 bases and J by 4 bases, leaving 11 bases between them. CDR1 is DFQATT and CDR2 is SNEGSKA in the germline V gene (reference sequence). The CDR3 is 13 amino acids. The CDR3 region has the DNA TGCAGTGCTAGACAGGGAGGCAGCACTGAAGCTTTCTTT. Protein: CSARQGGSTEAFF.

This clonotype appeared many times. The chain carries TRBV18 and TRBJ2-1; the D is unclear. From germline, CDR1 is KGHSH and CDR2 LQKENI. Trimming cost V 0 bases and J 7 bases, with 10 bases left between them. CDR3 length: 14 amino acids. CDR3 residues: CASSPPDPQNEQFF. CDR3 coding DNA: TGTGCCAGCTCACCACCCGACCCCCAGAATGAGCAGTTCTTC.

In its sample, this clonotype was seen many times. The rearrangement uses TRBV6-5 and TRBJ2-1, with D hard to call. This CDR3 spans 14 amino acids. V shed 6 bases and J shed 7 bases, with 16 bases lying between them. Per germline, CDR1 MNHEY and CDR2 SVGAGI. For the CDR3, the DNA is TGTGCCAGCAGGGCGCTTCCTGCATGGAATGAGCAGTTCTTC. Translated: CASRALPAWNEQFF.

This clonotype was seen repeatedly, ten times or more. The V and J genes are TRBV2 and TRBJ2-1, with 9 bases identical to TRBD2. Germline values: CDR1 SNHLY, CDR2 FYNNEI. J lost 4 bases, V lost 6 bases, and 4 bases had no gene match. CDR3 length equals 14 residues. The CDR3 coding sequence is TGTGCCAGCAGGAGACTAGCGGCTTACAATGAGCAGTTCTTC. Translating it yields CASRRLAAYNEQFF.

This clonotype appeared a few times. The chain joins TRBV4-2 to TRBJ1-3; perhaps TRBD1 as D (6 bases). The CDR3 has 17 residues. Germline V lookup: CDR1 LGHNA, CDR2 YNFKEQ. V lost 0 bases and J lost 0, with 12 bases in between. The CDR3 sequence: CASSQEEGGFSGNTIYF. CDR3 coding DNA: TGTGCCAGCAGCCAAGAAGAGGGGGGGTTCTCTGGAAACACCATATATTTT.

This clonotype showed up many times. The chain links TRBV12-5 to TRBJ2-7, with a possible D match to TRBD2 (6 bases). Germline CDR1 reads LGHNT; CDR2 reads FRNRAP. Trimming left V 3 bases short and J 4 bases short, with 7 bases between. The CDR3 extends over 12 amino acids. CDR3 protein: CASGFGGYEQYF. The CDR3 DNA reads as TGTGCTAGTGGTTTTGGGGGGTACGAGCAGTACTTC.

A few counts support this clonotype. This chain connects TRBV7-9 to TRBJ2-7, with D tentatively TRBD2 (5 bases). Germline V lookup: CDR1 SEHNR, CDR2 FQNEAQ (reference sequence). V lost 5 bases, J lost 5 bases, and 19 bases lay in between. This CDR3 spans 15 amino acids. CDR3: CASSALLAVVNEQYF. CDR3 in DNA: TGTGCCAGCAGCGCCCTGCTAGCTGTTGTGAACGAGCAGTACTTC. Supplemented by reference TRBV7-9 and TRBJ2-7, the full variable domain reads DTGVSQNPRHKITKRGQNVTFRCDPISEHNRLYWYRQTLGQGPEFLTYFQNEAQLEKSRLLSDRFSAERPKGSFSTLEIQRTEQGDSAMYLCASSALLAVVNEQYFGPGTRLTVT.

This clonotype was seen a handful of times. The J gene is TRBJ2-7, the V gene TRBV28; the D gene is possibly TRBD2 (5 bases). The CDR3 totals 14 residues. V shed 3 bases and J shed 3 bases, with 12 bases lying between them. CDR1 and CDR2 (germline): MDHEN, SYDVKM. The CDR3 region is CASSFRADLYEQYF. The DNA of the CDR3 is TGTGCCAGCAGTTTTAGAGCGGACCTCTACGAGCAGTACTTC. Supplemented by reference TRBV28 and TRBJ2-7, the full variable domain reads DVKVTQSSRYLVKRTGEKVFLECVQDMDHENMFWYRQDPGLGLRLIYFSYDVKMKEKGDIPEGYSVSREKKERFSLILESASTNQTSMYLCASSFRADLYEQYFGPGTRLTVT.

About this clonotype itself: A much larger clonotype is one base distant, so this may be a read error. This chain uses TRBV28 with TRBJ1-1; D might be TRBD1 (5 bases). Trimming cost V 7 bases and J 8 bases, with 14 bases left between them. The CDR3 covers 12 residues. Germline assignment: CDR1 MDHEN and CDR2 SYDVKM. The CDR3 DNA reads as TGTGCCAGCACCACTCGGGGGGTGGAAGCTTTCTTT. Amino acids: CASTTRGVEAFF.

This clonotype was seen many times. The chain uses TRBV7-2 and TRBJ2-3; TRBD2 might be the D (5 bases). Between the trimmed V and J ends, which lost 5 bases and 6 bases, there was a span of 9 bases. The CDR3 runs 12 residues. Germline CDR1 is SGHTA and CDR2 is FQGNSA. CDR3 bases: TGTGCCAGCAGCCCGCGGAGGGATACGCAGTATTTT. It encodes CASSPRRDTQYF.